These 28 T cell receptor beta chains were sequenced from one sample in a study of human T cells and chemical hapten exposure. Time point of the sample: pre-sensitization, week 0. Documented treatment: therapeutic diphenylcyclopropenone sensitization with weekly scalp DPC. TCRdb passed the RACE reads through MiXCR, listing each CDR3 protein once. The sample carries approximately 320,000 distinct CDR3 sequences, around 5.5% recorded once. This sample comprised whole blood, obtained in connection with sensitization to the hapten diphenylcyclopropenone (DPC). The source of these receptors is a young woman with alopecia areata. Some clones in this sample may be carry-over from other donors' samples.

The chain joins TRBV2 to TRBJ1-2, with D possibly TRBD1 on 5 matching bases. The V gene lost 5 bases and the J gene lost 8 bases, with 12 bases spanning the gap. The CDR3 runs 12 residues. The germline gives CDR1 SNHLY, CDR2 FYNNEI. The CDR3 coding sequence is TGTGCCAGCAGTCCCGGGGCGCGGGGCTACACCTTC. This sequence encodes CASSPGARGYTF.

This clonotype was counted many times. The chain couples TRBV7-9 to TRBJ1-3; D remains unclear. The V gene lost 2 bases and the J gene lost 5 bases, with 7 bases spanning the gap. The CDR3 contains 13 residues. Germline V gene data show CDR1 as SEHNR and CDR2 as FQNEAQ (reference sequence). In DNA form, the CDR3 reads TGTGCCAGCAGCTTAATCAGGAGAAACACCATATATTTT. This encodes CASSLIRRNTIYF.

The chain recombines TRBV6-6 with TRBJ1-5; no clear D. This CDR3 has 15 residues. CDR1 is MNHNY, CDR2 SVGAGI, per germline (reference sequence). In DNA form, the CDR3 reads TGTGCTGCCGATACTAGGTCAGCAGACAATCAGCCCCAGCATTTT. Encoded protein: CAADTRSADNQPQHF.

This clonotype has more than one count but fewer than ten. The chain employs TRBV20-1 and TRBJ1-1; D is ambiguous. Trimming stripped 7 bases from V and 0 bases from J, with 15 bases between. Germline lookup yields CDR1 DFQATT and CDR2 SNEGSKA (reference sequence). This CDR3 comprises 14 residues. The CDR3 DNA reads as TGCAGTGTTTCGGCGGGATCCCTGAACACTGAAGCTTTCTTT. Translating it yields CSVSAGSLNTEAFF.

This clonotype was seen many times. The CDR3 DNA is TGTGCCAGCAGCGTAGGATTTGCGGGAACTGAAGCTTTCTTT. Its protein is CASSVGFAGTEAFF. The chain couples TRBV9 to TRBJ1-1; D is ambiguous. This CDR3 spans 14 amino acids. The V gene lost 0 bases and the J gene lost 5 bases, with 11 bases spanning the gap. Germline lookup yields CDR1 SGDLS and CDR2 YYNGEE.

The chain uses TRBV12-3 or TRBV12-4 and TRBJ1-6; D is ambiguous. This CDR3 is built from 13 residues. V lost 6 bases to trimming and J lost 10 bases, with 13 bases between them. The CDR3 bases are TGTGCCAGCAGCCCGAAACAAATATCACCCCTCCACTTT. Translated: CASSPKQISPLHF.

This clonotype was seen ten or more times. The gene calls are TRBV12-3 or TRBV12-4 and TRBJ2-1, with 7 bases lining up with TRBD2. After removal of 4 bases from V and 15 bases from J, the junction contained 9 bases not matched to a gene. This CDR3 is built from 12 residues. The CDR3 region is CASSSRLAPGFF. CDR3 nucleotides: TGTGCCAGCAGTTCCCGACTAGCCCCCGGGTTCTTC.

This clonotype has just a few counts. The chain combines TRBV6-2 or TRBV6-3 with TRBJ2-5, with 10 bases lining up with TRBD2. The CDR3 runs 16 residues. With 4 bases clipped from V and 2 bases from J, the junction kept 7 bases outside the gene matches. Germline V gives CDR1 MNHEY, CDR2 SVGEGT. This CDR3 reads CASSWDPTSGQETQYF. DNA for the CDR3: TGTGCCAGCAGTTGGGACCCGACTAGCGGGCAAGAGACCCAGTACTTC.

This clonotype was counted at least ten times. This chain links TRBV10-3 with TRBJ1-6; D may be TRBD1 (6 bases). The CDR3 length is 14 residues. Trimming took off 6 bases at V and 9 bases at J, with 15 bases between the two ends. Per the germline V gene, CDR1 is ENHRY and CDR2 is SYGVKD. CDR3 protein: CAIRDRQELSPLHF. The CDR3 region has the DNA TGTGCCATCAGGGACCGACAGGAACTTTCACCCCTCCACTTT.

In its sample, this clonotype was seen many times. The chain carries TRBV28 and TRBJ1-5; a weak D match, TRBD1 (5 bases). The CDR3 runs to 15 residues. Trimming took 6 bases from V and 0 from J, leaving 12 bases between them. Per the germline V gene, CDR1 is MDHEN and CDR2 is SYDVKM. CDR3 sequence (DNA): TGTGCCAGCAGCCCACAGGACTTTAGCAATCAGCCCCAGCATTTT. Translation gives CASSPQDFSNQPQHF. Full variable domain (outside the CDR3, taken from reference TRBV28 and TRBJ1-5): DVKVTQSSRYLVKRTGEKVFLECVQDMDHENMFWYRQDPGLGLRLIYFSYDVKMKEKGDIPEGYSVSREKKERFSLILESASTNQTSMYLCASSPQDFSNQPQHFGDGTRLSIL.

This clonotype was detected ten times or more. The genes are TRBV27 and TRBJ2-7; 9 bases match TRBD2. V was clipped by 6 bases and J by 0 bases; unmatched bases: 3. CDR3 length equals 14 residues. CDR1 MNHEY and CDR2 SMNVEV come from the germline V gene (reference sequence). DNA for the CDR3: TGTGCCAGCAGCAGCGGGGGGAGCTCCTACGAGCAGTACTTC. Translation: CASSSGGSSYEQYF.

This clonotype was seen ten or more times. This sequence joins TRBV20-1 and TRBJ2-7; D perhaps matches TRBD1 (5 bases). V gave up 3 bases and J gave up 2 bases, with 14 bases separating them. Germline CDR1 and CDR2: DFQATT and SNEGSKA (reference sequence). CDR3 size: 14 residues. The CDR3 sequence: CSASLGVPAYEQYF. DNA for the CDR3: TGCAGTGCTAGTTTAGGGGTCCCCGCCTACGAGCAGTACTTC.

The rearrangement links TRBV6-2 or TRBV6-3 to TRBJ1-5; no clear D. V was cut by 4 bases and J by 10 bases, with 17 bases left in between. The CDR3 loop spans 14 amino acids. CDR1 is MNHEY and CDR2 is SVGEGT in the germline V gene. The CDR3 DNA reads TGTGCCAGCAGTTCCCTCCGATCCAACCTCCCCCAGCATTTT. This sequence encodes CASSSLRSNLPQHF.

This clonotype has more than one count but fewer than ten. The chain recombines TRBV27 with TRBJ1-5; TRBD1 is a possible D gene (5 bases). CDR1 is MNHEY, CDR2 SMNVEV, per germline (reference sequence). The CDR3 consists of 14 residues. V lost 5 bases to trimming and J lost 7 bases, with 15 bases between them. The CDR3 nucleotides are TGTGCCAGCAGTATTAAACAGGAGCAACAGCCCCAGCATTTT. Protein sequence: CASSIKQEQQPQHF.

V gene TRBV5-6 combines with J gene TRBJ2-7; D ambiguous. Trimming stripped 0 bases from V and 2 bases from J, with 6 bases between. Germline lookup yields CDR1 SGHDT and CDR2 YYEEEE. The CDR3 consists of 13 residues. The CDR3 loop is CASSLVRAYEQYF. The CDR3 DNA follows: TGTGCCAGCAGCTTGGTTAGGGCCTACGAGCAGTACTTC.

This clonotype was picked up many times. The V and J genes are TRBV20-1 and TRBJ1-4, with 12 bases identical to TRBD1. Germline CDR1 and CDR2: DFQATT and SNEGSKA (reference sequence). V shed 1 base, J shed 8 bases, and the junction held 8 bases outside the gene matches. CDR3 size: 16 residues. As DNA, the CDR3 is TGCAGTGCTAGAGGGGGACAGGGGGCGCCGCAAGAAAAACTGTTTTTT. Protein product: CSARGGQGAPQEKLFF.

This clonotype was counted ten times or more. The chain links TRBV12-3 or TRBV12-4 to TRBJ1-2; 7 nucleotides align to TRBD1. This CDR3 contains 15 residues. J gave up 8 bases and V 6 bases, and 15 bases lay outside the gene matches. The CDR3 DNA sequence: TGTGCCAGCAGCCCTGACAGGGTTCACTATAACGGCTACACCTTC. Its protein is CASSPDRVHYNGYTF.

The sample holds many counts of this clonotype. The chain is built from TRBV11-2 and TRBJ2-5; 8 bases fit TRBD2. The CDR3 has 15 amino acids. J lost 1 base, V lost 5 bases, and 6 bases had no gene match. The germline gives CDR1 SGHAT, CDR2 FQNNGV. CDR3 bases: TGTGCCAGCAGCCCCCGGACTAGCCCCCAAGAGACCCAGTACTTC. This gives the protein CASSPRTSPQETQYF.

The chain couples TRBV7-2 to TRBJ2-3, with D perhaps matching TRBD1 (5 bases). Deletions cut 4 bases from V and 5 bases from J, with 16 bases between. This CDR3 contains 15 residues. The germline V gene has CDR1 SGHTA and CDR2 FQGNSA. The CDR3 bases are TGTGCCAGCAGCTCCCTAGGGCAGGGCATAGATACGCAGTATTTT. Translated, it gives CASSSLGQGIDTQYF.

The DNA of the CDR3 is TGCAGTGCTAGGGAACGACAGGGGTCATGGCCCCAGCATTTT. Its protein is CSARERQGSWPQHF. The genes are TRBV20-1 and TRBJ1-5, with 8 positions matching TRBD1. CDR1 DFQATT and CDR2 SNEGSKA come from the germline V gene (reference sequence). V lost 3 bases and J lost 9; bases outside the gene matches: 10. The CDR3 is made up of 14 amino acids.

This clonotype was seen ten or more times. This rearrangement joins TRBV9 to TRBJ1-2, with D hard to call. Germline CDR1 SGDLS, CDR2 YYNGEE. The V end lost 0 bases, the J end lost 2 bases, and 5 bases lay between the germline ends. The CDR3 has 13 residues. The CDR3 here is CASSVEQNYGYTF. The CDR3 DNA sequence: TGTGCCAGCAGCGTAGAACAGAACTATGGCTACACCTTC.

This clonotype was detected many times. J is TRBJ1-1 and V is TRBV6-5, with 7 bases fitting TRBD1. Trimming took 6 bases from V and 7 from J; bases not matched to a gene: 2. The CDR3 is 11 amino acids. Germline V gene data show CDR1 as MNHEY and CDR2 as SVGAGI. Here the CDR3 reads CASSGTDEAFF. The CDR3 nucleotides read TGTGCCAGCAGCGGGACAGATGAAGCTTTCTTT.

The sample holds a few counts of this clonotype. The DNA for the CDR3 is TGTGCCAGCAGGATGGGACAGAACTATGGCTACACCTTC. As protein: CASRMGQNYGYTF. The gene calls are TRBV6-1 and TRBJ1-2; TRBD1 matches at 7 bases. The CDR3 has 13 residues. With V trimmed by 6 bases and J by 2 bases, 3 bases remained unmatched. The V gene's germline CDR1 is MNHNS and CDR2 SASEGT.

This clonotype was seen more than once but under ten times. The chain has TRBV4-1 and TRBJ2-3; 7 bases are shared with TRBD1. J was trimmed by 9 bases and V by 1 base; bases with no gene match: 16. Germline V gives CDR1 MGHRA, CDR2 YSYEKL. The CDR3 contains 17 residues. CDR3 nucleotide sequence: TGCGCCAGCAGCCAAGTTATTGGCACGCCGAGCAGGGGGACGCAGTATTTT. Translating it yields CASSQVIGTPSRGTQYF.

The chain recombines TRBV6-4 with TRBJ2-3; 8 nucleotides align to TRBD2. There are 15 residues in the CDR3. Germline values: CDR1 MRHNA, CDR2 SNTAGT. Losses at the gene ends were 6 bases for V and 4 bases for J; bases not matched to a gene: 9. The CDR3 coding sequence is TGTGCCAGCAGCGCCACAGCGGGGGCCTCAGATACGCAGTATTTT. Translation: CASSATAGASDTQYF.

This rearrangement joins TRBV7-8 to TRBJ2-3, with 9 bases that match TRBD2. Germline V gene lookup returns CDR1 SGHVS and CDR2 FQNEAQ. The CDR3 extends over 16 amino acids. V was pared by 5 bases and J by 4 bases, with 10 bases of the junction left unmatched. CDR3 DNA: TGTGCCAGCAGCGTCCCACCGGGACTAGCCGCAGATACGCAGTATTTT. Translated: CASSVPPGLAADTQYF.

This clonotype was found once. One base away lies a much larger clone, so this may be a sequencing read error. The chain is built from TRBV20-1 and TRBJ2-3, with D perhaps TRBD1 (6 bases). The CDR3 runs 14 residues. Germline assignment: CDR1 DFQATT and CDR2 SNEGSKA (reference sequence). The ends were cut back, 0 bases at V and 2 bases at J, with 9 bases in the middle. CDR3 loop: CSARDDRLTDTQYF. The CDR3 DNA follows: TGCAGTGCTAGAGATGACAGGCTCACAGATACGCAGTATTTT.

This clonotype appeared many times. The rearrangement uses TRBV11-2 and TRBJ1-1; D is uncertain. V was clipped by 1 base and J by 3 bases, with 12 bases between them. This CDR3 contains 15 residues. In germline, CDR1 is SGHAT, CDR2 FQNNGV. The CDR3 is CASSLGGSTYTEAFF. The CDR3 region has the DNA TGTGCCAGCAGCTTAGGCGGCAGTACCTACACTGAAGCTTTCTTT.